This T cell receptor beta chain is drawn from a study of blood T cells in healthy people across ages. Whole-study context: About one barcoded beta molecule per two T cells was the capture yield of template switching.

A second roughly 6 to 12 cycle PCR used barcoded and J-beta primers. Individual samples furnished no less than 2.5 million CDR3-containing paired-end reads apiece. TCRdb redid the calling of the 5' RACE reads with MiXCR, one entry per CDR3 protein. The sample holds roughly 500,000 distinct CDR3 sequences, nearly 25% seen once. The CDR3 totals 13 residues. The germline gives CDR1 MDHEN, CDR2 SYDVKM. The sample, about 9.7 milliliters of peripheral blood, was drawn from each donor. These same records also appear under a second study, on T cells of mothers and their children. As that report states: TCR recombination output is shaped by thymic selection similarly in related and unrelated pairs.

The clonotype comes from a boy younger than 18 in good health. The genes are TRBV28 and TRBJ2-1; D gene unclear. The sample comprised blood. CDR3 protein: CAPTSVTYNEQFF. The CDR3 DNA sequence: TGTGCACCGACCTCGGTGACCTACAATGAGCAGTTCTTC. Looking up the rest from reference TRBV28 and TRBJ2-1 gives the full variable domain: DVKVTQSSRYLVKRTGEKVFLECVQDMDHENMFWYRQDPGLGLRLIYFSYDVKMKEKGDIPEGYSVSREKKERFSLILESASTNQTSMYLCAPTSVTYNEQFFGPGTRLTVL.